These T cell receptor beta chains were read from a single sample in a study of cytomegalovirus exposure and HLA in healthy donors. The repertoire was sequenced with immunoSEQ multiplex PCR; TCRdb's copy has only in-frame clones and lacks some. The sample includes 130,000 or so clones, 75% of them seen just once. The specimen was PBMCs. The receptor set was obtained from a man aged 35 to 55 in good health and CMV-seronegative. CDR3s include the opening cysteine and the closing phenylalanine or tryptophan. The D gene is left open where the match is weak. For some rows the clone size is stated as once, few or many, or as a class when expanded; others skip it.

TRBV7-9	TRBD1	.	TRBJ2-7	TGTGCCAGCAGCTGGGGACAGGGTGGCGACGAGCAGTACTTC	CASSWGQGGDEQYF
TRBV6-5	.	.	TRBJ1-1	TGTGCCAGCAGTTACAAGGGGCGGAACACTGAAGCTTTCTTT	CASSYKGRNTEAFF
TRBV7-3	TRBD1	.	TRBJ1-1	TGTGCCAGCAGCCTTGACAGGGCGAGGACTGAAGCTTTCTTT	CASSLDRARTEAFF
TRBV5-1	.	.	TRBJ2-2	TGCGCCAGCAGCTTGATCTTAACAGGCAACACCGGGGAGCTGTTTTTT	CASSLILTGNTGELFF
TRBV5-6	.	.	TRBJ2-7	TGTGCCAGCAGCCCGACAGGTAACTACGAGCAGTACTTC	CASSPTGNYEQYF
TRBV11-2	.	.	TRBJ2-5	TGTGCCAGCAGCTTAAGTCAGGGTAGCCAAGAGACCCAGTACTTC	CASSLSQGSQETQYF
TRBV5-4	TRBD1	.	TRBJ1-5	TGTGCCAGCAGCCCCGACAGGGGGCAGCCCCAGCACTTT	CASSPDRGQPQHF
TRBV9	.	.	TRBJ1-2	TGTGCCAGCAGCGTAGGAGGCCCCAACTATGGCTACACCTTC	CASSVGGPNYGYTF
TRBV18	.	.	TRBJ1-5	TGTGCCAGCTCACCAACCGGTATCGGAGGGTGGGGCAGCAATCAGCCCCAGCATTTT	CASSPTGIGGWGSNQPQHF
TRBV5-8	.	few	TRBJ2-5	TGTGCCAGCAGTCAGGGCAGGGGCCAAGAGACCCAGTACTTC	CASSQGRGQETQYF
TRBV11-2	.	.	TRBJ1-1	TGTGCCAGCAGGCCAGGGTATAGGAACACTGAAGCTTTCTTT	CASRPGYRNTEAFF
TRBV7-5	.	.	TRBJ1-1	TGTGTCAGAAGCCTTGGGACAGAAGCTTTCTTT	CVRSLGTEAFF
TRBV5-1	TRBD1	.	TRBJ2-5	TGCGCCAGGACAGGGATGGTCGGGCAGTACTTC	CARTGMVGQYF
TRBV5-1	TRBD1	.	TRBJ2-1	TGCGCCAGCAGCTGGGGACAGGGGGAGGAGCAGTTCTTC	CASSWGQGEEQFF
TRBV27	.	.	TRBJ1-2	TGTGCCAGCAGTTTATCGGTCTCGGAGGACTATGGCTACACCTTC	CASSLSVSEDYGYTF
TRBV4-1	TRBD1	.	TRBJ1-1	TGCGCCAGCAGCCGCACAGGGGGCCCGGACACTGAAGCTTTCTTT	CASSRTGGPDTEAFF
TRBV29-1	.	.	TRBJ1-2	TGCAGCGTTGGCCACGACAGCCCCGCTGGGGGCTACACCTTC	CSVGHDSPAGGYTF
TRBV4-2	.	.	TRBJ1-2	TGTGCCAGCAGCCAAGATAGGCTCAATGACAGGACAAGGGGCTACACCTTC	CASSQDRLNDRTRGYTF
TRBV28	TRBD1	few	TRBJ1-5	TGTGCCAGCAGCGCAGTTGACAGGGGTAATCAGCCCCAGCATTTT	CASSAVDRGNQPQHF
TRBV2	.	.	TRBJ2-3	TGTGCCAGCAGTGACCTCCGAGCAGGGATCAGCACAGATACGCAGTATTTT	CASSDLRAGISTDTQYF